The 25 T cell receptor beta chains reported below all come from one sample, sequenced in a study of PD-1 blockade in classical Hodgkin lymphoma. The time point: cycle 4 day 1 (C4D1), after 6 weeks of nivolumab. Each of the patients experienced relapse following autologous stem cell transplantation, and their brentuximab vedotin exposure differed. By magnetic negative selection, CD4+ T cells were purified from thawed PBMCs. Sequencing was performed with immunoSEQ multiplex PCR; in TCRdb, only in-frame clones are kept and a portion is missing. The table shows 10,000 to 15,000 clones, with roughly 80% occurring only once. Here the sequenced sample was CD4+ T cells from blood, taken before the fourth cycle of nivolumab. These receptors originate from a human donor with classical Hodgkin lymphoma.

This chain links TRBV7-6 with TRBJ2-3; D is perhaps TRBD2 (7 bases). There are 20 residues in the CDR3. Germline V gene sequence: CDR1 SGHVS, CDR2 FNYEAQ. The V end lost 0 bases, the J end lost 2 bases, and 24 bases lay between the germline ends. The CDR3 DNA reads as TGTGCCAGCAGCTTAGCTCAGGGGCTAGCGGAGCTCGCCTTCACAGATACGCAGTATTTT. As protein: CASSLAQGLAELAFTDTQYF. Complete variable domain (other parts from reference TRBV7-6 and TRBJ2-3): GAGVSQSPRYKVTKRGQDVALRCDPISGHVSLYWYRQALGQGPEFLTYFNYEAQQDKSGLPNDRFSAERPEGSISTLTIQRTEQRDSAMYRCASSLAQGLAELAFTDTQYFGPGTRLTVL.

In its sample, this clone was seen a few times. The chain recombines TRBV2 with TRBJ2-7; no clear D. Germline assignment: CDR1 SNHLY and CDR2 FYNNEI. The CDR3 sequence is 12 residues long. The V end was cut by 3 bases, the J end by 11 bases, with 14 bases between. This CDR3 reads CASSDRTARKYF. As DNA, the CDR3 is TGTGCCAGCAGTGATAGAACGGCTAGGAAGTACTTC.

The J gene is TRBJ2-2, the V gene TRBV7-3, with 8 bases matching TRBD2. V dropped 4 bases and J dropped 4; count of bases not matched to a gene: 8. CDR1 SGHTA and CDR2 FQGTGA come from the germline V gene. The CDR3 loop spans 16 amino acids. CDR3: CASSSEREYSTGELFF. The CDR3 region has the DNA TGTGCCAGCAGCTCTGAGCGGGAGTACAGCACCGGGGAGCTGTTTTTT.

The rearrangement uses TRBV19 and TRBJ2-3; the match to TRBD2 covers 8 bases. The germline V gene has CDR1 LNHDA and CDR2 SQIVND (reference sequence). CDR3 size: 15 residues. The V gene end was trimmed by 2 bases and the J gene end by 2 bases; junction bases not matched to a gene: 3. In DNA, the CDR3 is TGTGCCAGTAGTATATCCGGGAGGGCCACAGATACGCAGTATTTT. It is translated as CASSISGRATDTQYF.

This chain connects TRBV2 to TRBJ1-5; the D gene is possibly TRBD1 (5 bases). Germline V gives CDR1 SNHLY, CDR2 FYNNEI. Trimming removed 7 bases at V and 3 bases at J, with 10 bases between. The CDR3 has 13 residues. The CDR3 nucleotides are TGTGCCAGCAACAGGCTATTCAATCAGCCCCAGCATTTT. The encoded protein is CASNRLFNQPQHF.

In this sample, this clone turned up once. The V and J genes are TRBV27 and TRBJ1-1, with 7 nucleotides matching TRBD1. With V trimmed by 7 bases and J by 4 bases, 12 bases remained unmatched. Germline CDR1 reads MNHEY; CDR2 reads SMNVEV (reference sequence). The CDR3 is 15 amino acids. The CDR3, as DNA: TGTGCCAGCACCCCCAGAAGGGGGCCAGGCACTGAAGCTTTCTTT. As protein: CASTPRRGPGTEAFF.

The chain recombines TRBV11-2 with TRBJ2-5; D tentatively reads TRBD1 or TRBD2 (7 bases each). Germline V CDR1 and CDR2: SGHAT, FQNNGV. This CDR3 comprises 14 residues. The V end lost 3 bases, the J end lost 5 bases, and 13 bases lay between the germline ends. This CDR3 reads CASSLTGREETQYF. In nucleotides, the CDR3 is TGTGCCAGCAGCTTGACAGGGAGGGAGGAGACCCAGTACTTC.

This chain uses TRBV15 with TRBJ2-7; TRBD2 agrees at 7 bases. The CDR3 sequence is 17 residues long. With V trimmed by 1 base and J by 1 base, 10 bases remained unmatched. Germline CDR1 reads LNHNV; CDR2 reads YYDKDF (reference sequence). DNA of the CDR3: TGTGCCACCAGCAGAGGATCTGTTAGCGGGCGATCCTACGAGCAGTACTTC. Translation: CATSRGSVSGRSYEQYF.

The genes are TRBV5-5 and TRBJ2-7, with a possible D match to TRBD1 (6 bases). Per germline, CDR1 SGHKS and CDR2 YYEKEE (reference sequence). This CDR3 spans 14 amino acids. V shed 1 base and J shed 7 bases, with 15 bases lying between them. The CDR3 region is CASSLTGWPEEQYF. The CDR3 coding sequence is TGTGCCAGCAGCTTGACAGGGTGGCCGGAAGAGCAGTACTTC.

V is TRBV19 and J is TRBJ2-3; 10 bases line up with TRBD2. The CDR3 extends over 16 amino acids. Germline CDR1 reads LNHDA; CDR2 reads SQIVND (reference sequence). The V segment lost 5 bases and the J segment 5 bases; nucleotides outside the gene matches: 10. The CDR3 DNA is TGTGCCAGTAGTGTGACTAGCGGGCGCCGAATAGATACGCAGTATTTT. Translating gives CASSVTSGRRIDTQYF. The full variable domain, in which reference TRBV19 and TRBJ2-3 provide the parts outside the CDR3, is DGGITQSPKYLFRKEGQNVTLSCEQNLNHDAMYWYRQDPGQGLRLIYYSQIVNDFQKGDIAEGYSVSREKKESFPLTVTSAQKNPTAFYLCASSVTSGRRIDTQYFGPGTRLTVL.

The genes are TRBV7-9 and TRBJ2-1, with D possibly being TRBD2 (6 bases). CDR1 SEHNR and CDR2 FQNEAQ come from the germline V gene (reference sequence). V was clipped by 1 base and J by 8 bases, with 9 bases between them. The CDR3 is 13 residues long. The CDR3 spells CASSLGSGYEQFF. The CDR3 DNA is TGTGCCAGCAGCTTAGGTAGCGGCTATGAGCAGTTCTTC. Drawing the rest from reference TRBV7-9 and TRBJ2-1, the complete variable domain is DTGVSQNPRHKITKRGQNVTFRCDPISEHNRLYWYRQTLGQGPEFLTYFQNEAQLEKSRLLSDRFSAERPKGSFSTLEIQRTEQGDSAMYLCASSLGSGYEQFFGPGTRLTVL.

The V gene is TRBV7-2, the J gene TRBJ2-5; 9 bases map to TRBD2. V was clipped by 3 bases and J by 4 bases; unmatched bases: 3. This CDR3 region has 14 residues. Germline CDR1 and CDR2: SGHTA and FQGNSA. As DNA, the CDR3 is TGTGCCAGCAGCTTCATAGCGGGGGTAGAGACCCAGTACTTC. Translation gives CASSFIAGVETQYF.

This sequence joins TRBV10-3 and TRBJ1-1; TRBD1 is a possible D gene (5 bases). Germline V lookup: CDR1 ENHRY, CDR2 SYGVKD. CDR3 length: 14 residues. The germline V and J ends were trimmed by 8 bases and 7 bases, with 20 bases remaining between them. The CDR3 DNA follows: TGTGCCATCCGTTTCAGGGACCAACGGGGTGAAGCTTTCTTT. Residues: CAIRFRDQRGEAFF.

CDR3 coding DNA: TGTGCCAGTAGTATCTCGGCCACGGGACGGGAGAGGACAGATACGCAGTATTTT. As protein: CASSISATGRERTDTQYF. This chain joins TRBV19 and TRBJ2-3, with D possibly matching TRBD2 (6 bases). Trimming took off 3 bases at V and 3 bases at J, with 22 bases between the two ends. The CDR3 is 18 residues long. Germline CDR1 reads LNHDA; CDR2 reads SQIVND (reference sequence).

This chain links TRBV6-1 with TRBJ2-7, with a weak D call TRBD1 (5 bases). The CDR3 runs 15 residues. Trimming removed 2 bases at V and 3 bases at J, with 14 bases between. CDR1 and CDR2 (germline): MNHNS, SASEGT. The CDR3 is CASSESIQVVYEQYF. DNA for the CDR3: TGTGCCAGCAGTGAATCTATACAGGTGGTCTACGAGCAGTACTTC.

This clone occurred a few times. The chain carries TRBV2 and TRBJ2-2, with a possible D match to TRBD2 (6 bases). The V gene lost 6 bases and the J gene lost 4 bases, with 15 bases spanning the gap. The CDR3 is 15 amino acids. The germline CDR1 and CDR2 sequences are SNHLY and FYNNEI. CDR3 DNA sequence: TGTGCCAGCAGATTAGCGGACCATTTCACCGGGGAGCTGTTTTTT. It is translated as CASRLADHFTGELFF.

The chain carries TRBV2 and TRBJ1-1, with D possibly being TRBD1 (5 bases). Germline lookup yields CDR1 SNHLY and CDR2 FYNNEI. Trimming removed 2 bases at V and 6 bases at J, with 7 bases between. This CDR3 has 12 residues. CDR3 sequence (DNA): TGTGCCAGCAGTGAAACGGGGGCTGAAGCTTTCTTT. Protein: CASSETGAEAFF. Looking up the rest from reference TRBV2 and TRBJ1-1 gives the full variable domain: EPEVTQTPSHQVTQMGQEVILRCVPISNHLYFYWYRQILGQKVEFLVSFYNNEISEKSEIFDDQFSVERPDGSNFTLKIRSTKLEDSAMYFCASSETGAEAFFGQGTRLTVV.

The rearrangement links TRBV7-9 to TRBJ2-1, with 11 bases that match TRBD1. This CDR3 has 16 residues. V was clipped by 6 bases and J by 9 bases; unmatched bases: 13. Germline CDR1 SEHNR, CDR2 FQNEAQ (reference sequence). The CDR3: CASSTIGTGGGSEQFF. The DNA for the CDR3 is TGTGCCAGCAGTACCATCGGGACAGGGGGAGGATCTGAGCAGTTCTTC.

For this clone: Other DNA sequences in the same sample also yield this CDR3. The chain joins TRBV6-5 to TRBJ1-5; no clear D gene. Germline-derived CDR1 and CDR2 are MNHEY and SVGAGI. Trimming removed 6 bases from V and 4 bases from J, with 10 bases in between. The CDR3 covers 13 residues. Here the CDR3 reads CASSLRANQPQHF. In nucleotides, the CDR3 is TGTGCCAGCAGCCTCCGGGCGAATCAGCCCCAGCATTTT.

The chain combines TRBV4-3 with TRBJ2-1, with TRBD2 as a possible D gene (7 bases). CDR1 is LGHNA and CDR2 is YSLEER in the germline V gene. The V gene lost 5 bases and the J gene lost 9 bases, with 20 bases spanning the gap. The CDR3 consists of 15 residues. The CDR3 sequence is CASSIRGGSAGEQFF. CDR3 DNA sequence: TGCGCCAGCAGCATAAGGGGGGGGTCCGCTGGTGAGCAGTTCTTC.

The V call is TRBV5-8, the J call TRBJ1-2; 8 nucleotides agree with TRBD1. CDR1 is SGHTS and CDR2 is YDEGEE in the germline V gene. The CDR3 is 19 amino acids. V was clipped by 4 bases and J by 0 bases; unmatched bases: 17. CDR3 region: CASSLRDRGSWGSNYGYTF. The CDR3 nucleotides read TGTGCCAGCAGCCTCCGTGACAGGGGCTCCTGGGGGTCTAACTATGGCTACACCTTC.

This clone was picked up one time. The V call is TRBV5-1, the J call TRBJ1-4, with D perhaps TRBD1 (6 bases). Germline V gene data show CDR1 as SGHRS and CDR2 as YFSETQ. There are 14 residues in the CDR3. Trimming left V 4 bases short and J 6 bases short, with 13 bases between. CDR3: CASSATGTDEKLFF. The CDR3 DNA reads TGCGCCAGCAGCGCGACAGGTACCGATGAAAAACTGTTTTTT. Filled out from reference TRBV5-1 and TRBJ1-4, the complete variable domain reads KAGVTQTPRYLIKTRGQQVTLSCSPISGHRSVSWYQQTPGQGLQFLFEYFSETQRNKGNFPGRFSGRQFSNSRSEMNVSTLELGDSALYLCASSATGTDEKLFFGSGTQLSVL.

The chain has TRBV2 and TRBJ2-7; D is unresolved. This CDR3 comprises 12 residues. Germline V gives CDR1 SNHLY, CDR2 FYNNEI. Trimming took off 7 bases at V and 2 bases at J, with 9 bases between the two ends. CDR3 nucleotide sequence: TGTGCCAGCAAGGGCGGAACCTACGAGCAGTACTTC. This translates into CASKGGTYEQYF. The complete variable domain, with remaining parts taken from reference TRBV2 and TRBJ2-7, reads EPEVTQTPSHQVTQMGQEVILRCVPISNHLYFYWYRQILGQKVEFLVSFYNNEISEKSEIFDDQFSVERPDGSNFTLKIRSTKLEDSAMYFCASKGGTYEQYFGPGTRLTVT.

This rearrangement joins TRBV7-8 to TRBJ2-7, with D possibly being TRBD1 (5 bases). V shed 1 base and J shed 6 bases, with 13 bases lying between them. The length of the CDR3 is 14 residues. Germline values: CDR1 SGHVS, CDR2 FQNEAQ. CDR3 in amino acids: CASSLDRQGSEQYF. The CDR3 DNA is TGTGCCAGCAGCTTAGACAGGCAGGGCTCCGAGCAGTACTTC.

The genes are TRBV2 and TRBJ2-2, with D possibly TRBD2 on 7 matching bases. The V end was cut by 6 bases, the J end by 5 bases, with 16 bases between. CDR3 size: 15 residues. Germline V gene sequence: CDR1 SNHLY, CDR2 FYNNEI. The CDR3 nucleotides read TGTGCCAGCAGCGGGACACAGGGAGGGACCGGGGAGCTGTTTTTT. Protein: CASSGTQGGTGELFF.